Shown below are 12 T cell receptor beta chains from a single sample sequenced in a study of blood T cell repertoires in COVID-19. Using immunoSEQ multiplex PCR, the repertoire was profiled, and TCRdb retains in-frame clones only, with some absent. The profile covers tens of thousands of clones, with approximately 78% appearing a single time and about 9% taken by the ten largest. Sequences were obtained from peripheral blood. The receptor source for this set is a human donor in a cohort sampled during active COVID-19.

This clone was picked up one time. This chain uses TRBV24-1 with TRBJ2-4, with 10 nucleotides matching TRBD1. This CDR3 is 16 amino acids long. Germline V lookup: CDR1 KGHDR, CDR2 SFDVKD. V trimming: 5 bases; J trimming: 1 base; junction bases outside the gene matches: 4. The chain's CDR3 is CATSGPGQGAKNIQYF. CDR3 in DNA: TGTGCCACCAGTGGTCCGGGACAGGGGGCCAAAAACATTCAGTACTTC.

This chain uses TRBV11-3 with TRBJ2-2; 9 bases are a match to TRBD2. Germline V gene lookup returns CDR1 SGHNT and CDR2 YENEEA. Trimming removed 4 bases from V and 6 bases from J; junction bases left unmatched: 12. The CDR3 spans 17 residues. The CDR3 nucleotides are TGTGCCAGCAGCTCCCCGAGAGTAGCGGGAGCGGCCGGGGAGCTGTTTTTT. Translated: CASSSPRVAGAAGELFF. The full variable domain, with the rest looked up from reference TRBV11-3 and TRBJ2-2, is EAGVVQSPRYKIIEKKQPVAFWCNPISGHNTLYWYLQNLGQGPELLIRYENEEAVDDSQLPKDRFSAERLKGVDSTLKIQPAELGDSAVYLCASSSPRVAGAAGELFFGEGSRLTVL.

This chain connects TRBV27 to TRBJ2-7; 8 nucleotides align to TRBD1. V was clipped by 5 bases and J by 7 bases; unmatched bases: 13. CDR1 and CDR2 (germline): MNHEY, SMNVEV (reference sequence). The CDR3 is 15 amino acids. CDR3 bases: TGTGCCAGCAGTCTGGACAGGGATGGGCCTACAGAGCAGTACTTC. This sequence encodes CASSLDRDGPTEQYF.

The chain has TRBV5-6 and TRBJ2-5; D is perhaps TRBD1 (5 bases). The germline V and J ends were trimmed by 1 base and 4 bases, with 8 bases remaining between them. The CDR3 is 13 amino acids. Germline lookup yields CDR1 SGHDT and CDR2 YYEEEE. This CDR3 is CASSLNRRETQYF. CDR3 nucleotide sequence: TGTGCCAGCAGCTTGAACAGGAGAGAGACCCAGTACTTC.

The chain uses TRBV3-1 (or the pseudogene TRBV3-2) and TRBJ1-6, with TRBD1 as a possible D gene (6 bases). Germline values: CDR1 LGHDT, CDR2 YNNKEL (reference sequence). The CDR3 runs to 13 residues. V gave up 3 bases and J gave up 14 bases, with 14 bases separating them. CDR3 protein: CASSQAGVVALHF. In DNA form, the CDR3 reads TGTGCCAGCAGCCAGGCAGGGGTGGTAGCCCTCCACTTT.

This sequence joins TRBV7-2 and TRBJ2-1; D possibly corresponds to TRBD2 (5 bases). Trimming cost V 5 bases and J 8 bases, with 13 bases left between them. Germline CDR1 and CDR2: SGHTA and FQGNSA. The CDR3 is 13 amino acids. The CDR3 DNA sequence: TGTGCCAGCAGCCCACAGCGGTACCATGAGCAGTTCTTC. Residues: CASSPQRYHEQFF.

V and J are TRBV27 and TRBJ1-4; 8 bases are a match to TRBD1. Trimming at V came to 6 bases and at J to 5 bases, leaving 11 bases not matched to a gene. Germline V gene sequence: CDR1 MNHEY, CDR2 SMNVEV (reference sequence). CDR3 size: 16 residues. The CDR3 bases are TGTGCCAGCAGACACTTCGGACAGGGAAAAAATGAAAAACTGTTTTTT. It specifies CASRHFGQGKNEKLFF.

The chain couples TRBV19 to TRBJ1-1; possible D gene TRBD1, 6 bases. Germline V lookup: CDR1 LNHDA, CDR2 SQIVND (reference sequence). This CDR3 contains 16 residues. V was cut by 5 bases and J by 0 bases, with 16 bases left in between. CDR3 in amino acids: CASSRGRQDMNTEAFF. In DNA, the CDR3 is TGTGCCAGTAGTCGGGGCCGACAGGACATGAACACTGAAGCTTTCTTT.

The chain carries TRBV5-4 and TRBJ2-5, with D possibly being TRBD2 (7 bases). CDR3 size: 15 residues. The V end was cut by 0 bases, the J end by 5 bases, with 14 bases between. Looked up from germline, CDR1 is SGHNT and CDR2 is YYREEE (reference sequence). CDR3 region: CASSLANGGRETQYF. As DNA, the CDR3 is TGTGCCAGCAGCTTGGCCAACGGGGGGCGGGAGACCCAGTACTTC.

In this sample, this clone turned up a few times. This chain links TRBV5-4 with TRBJ1-2; a possible D gene is TRBD1 (5 bases). CDR3 size: 13 residues. V lost 4 bases to trimming and J lost 2 bases, with 9 bases between them. Germline CDR1 reads SGHNT; CDR2 reads YYREEE (reference sequence). CDR3 DNA: TGTGCCAGCAGCGAGACAGCCAACTATGGCTACACCTTC. Translated, it gives CASSETANYGYTF.

The genes are TRBV27 and TRBJ2-1; 11 nucleotides align to TRBD2. Germline loops: CDR1 MNHEY, CDR2 SMNVEV (reference sequence). V was pared by 6 bases and J by 8 bases, with 12 bases of the junction left unmatched. CDR3 length: 16 residues. The CDR3 sequence is CASRKAQPGLADEQFF. The CDR3 coding sequence is TGTGCCAGCAGGAAGGCCCAGCCGGGACTAGCGGATGAGCAGTTCTTC.

The chain joins TRBV5-6 to TRBJ2-5; D is perhaps TRBD2 (5 bases). Deletions cut 6 bases from V and 1 base from J, with 13 bases between. The CDR3 extends over 14 amino acids. In germline, CDR1 is SGHDT, CDR2 YYEEEE. The CDR3: CASKLRGVQETQYF. The CDR3 coding sequence is TGTGCCAGCAAACTACGGGGTGTCCAAGAGACCCAGTACTTC.